This record looks at one TCR beta chain sequence and its context. Ten or more counts support this clonotype. The antigen it binds to is not known. Per-base quality was not reported, and no clone a single base away is much larger than it. This specimen comes from a study of blood T cells in healthy people across ages (dated by TCRdb to about 2015). Describing the broader study: In model experiments, template switching captured about one uniquely barcoded TCR beta cDNA molecule for every two T cells. The study measured age-related changes in TCR beta repertoire diversity using deep sequencing normalized with unique cDNA molecular identifiers. Donors were grouped into four age groups: young (average about 15 years), middle-aged (approximately 41), aged (about 60) and long-lived (over 80). To avoid experimental bias, donors of different ages were distributed randomly across sequencing lanes. For two donors (one aged 18 to 30 and one aged 80 or older), the study analyzed two additional independent replicas of 1 million unique cDNA reads from the same blood draw. The study at large found these results: A strong correlation was found between observed TCR beta diversity and the percentage of naive T cells measured by flow cytometry. Observed TCR beta diversity per million T cells fell roughly linearly with age, and a significant reduction was already apparent by age around 40. Compared with the aged group, the long-lived group had more naive CD4+ T cells, fewer expanded clones and increased TCR diversity, suggesting age selection. Donor CMV infection status was unknown, potentially confounding age-related changes in expanded clonotypes. Because profiling used bulk unsorted PBMCs, naive and antigen-experienced compartments could not be compared conclusively. Estimates of total diversity based on one million sequenced T cells were considered lower bounds and underestimates.

Systemically healthy Caucasian individuals from Russia, over 30 in total and aged roughly 6 to 95 years, were included as donors. Around 10 milliliters of peripheral blood were drawn from each donor into EDTA-treated Vacutainer tubes. PBMCs were isolated by Ficoll-Paque density-gradient centrifugation, with at least 7 million obtained per sample. Trizol reagent was used to extract total RNA from PBMCs, with at least 5.5 micrograms per sample. For every donor, an aliquot of PBMCs went through flow cytometry to measure the percentages of naive CD45RAhigh/CD27high T cells. Unmatched junction bases come to 10, with V trimmed by 0 bases and J by 7 bases. The germline V gene provides CDR1 MNHNS and CDR2 SASEGT. The CDR3, from cysteine to phenylalanine, totals 16 residues. Only CDR3 DNA is held: 48 bases, read in frame from base 1. The library was made by 5' RACE. Sequenced on an Illumina HiSeq 2500. A second PCR of roughly 7 to 12 cycles was performed with a sample-barcoded 5' primer and a J-beta primer mix. A template-switch 5' adaptor carrying 12 random nucleotides introduced a unique molecular identifier onto each TCR beta cDNA molecule. Each sample yielded at least 2.5 million CDR3-containing paired-end reads. First-strand cDNA was synthesized from all RNA with the Mint cDNA synthesis kit, primed by a TRBC-specific oligonucleotide. After uracil-DNA glycosylase treatment, a first 18-cycle PCR used universal primers M1SS and BC2_uni_R on all cDNA. From the authors' description of their analysis: Each sample was normalized by randomly selecting 1 million high-quality reads, each carrying a distinct molecular identifier. Reads sharing molecular identifiers were discarded rather than binned into consensus sequences. MiTCR, with a Q25 quality threshold and the strictest error-elimination algorithm, was used for CDR3 identification, clonotype clustering and error correction. A nonparametric unseen species model with Euler transformation was used to estimate lower-bound total TCR beta diversity. The public reads were quality trimmed at Q25 with fastp and then assembled into clones with MiXCR by TCRdb, keeping productive beta chains. Rows are unified per CDR3 protein, each entry keeping the most common DNA and genes. These V and J calls are TCRdb output, not the study's own analysis. This sample lists some 1.5 million distinct CDR3 sequences; about 30% were detected once. Jointly, the top ten make up over 7% of the sample.

This TCR came from a woman under 40 in good health. The chain was built from TRBV6-1 and TRBJ1-2, with 8 middle bases fitting TRBD1. Sequencing input: blood. The nucleotides read TGTGCCAGCAGTGAAGCACGCGACAGGGGAAGGGGTGGCTACACCTTC. This sequence encodes CASSEARDRGRGGYTF.